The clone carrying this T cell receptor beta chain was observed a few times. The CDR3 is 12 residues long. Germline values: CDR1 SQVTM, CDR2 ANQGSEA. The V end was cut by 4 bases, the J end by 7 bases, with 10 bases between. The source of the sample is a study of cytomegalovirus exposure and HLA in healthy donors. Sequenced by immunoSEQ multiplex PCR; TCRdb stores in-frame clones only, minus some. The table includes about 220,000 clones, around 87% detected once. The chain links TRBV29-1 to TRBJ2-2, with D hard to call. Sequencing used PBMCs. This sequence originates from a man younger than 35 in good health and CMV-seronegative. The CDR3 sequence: CSVGPGVGELFF. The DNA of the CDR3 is TGCAGCGTTGGTCCAGGTGTCGGGGAGCTGTTTTTT.